Following are 20 T cell receptor beta chains from one sample sequenced in a study of control samples from healthy donors and cancer patients (dated by TCRdb to about 2020). Libraries were prepared through the immunoSEQ multiplex PCR assay. Sourced from immuneACCESS, this table was stored by TCRdb with only in-frame sequences that have V and J called. A share of the clones is absent; for the studies checked, an unresolved V gene accounts for under half, and the remainder has no known explanation. The table for this sample lists about 160,000 clones; 70% to 90% of them were counted only once. The ten largest clones capture approximately 12% of the sample. Sequencing was carried out using blood. The receptors here all came from a man aged 30 to 39 in good health.

This clone has more than one count but fewer than ten. The chain is built from TRBV27 and TRBJ1-2, with 8 bases that match TRBD1. This CDR3 is built from 13 residues. Trimming cost V 4 bases and J 5 bases; bases outside gene matches: 3. Germline assignment: CDR1 MNHEY and CDR2 SMNVEV (reference sequence). CDR3 in DNA: TGTGCCAGCAGTTCGCAGGGGGCTTATGGCTACACCTTC. Protein product: CASSSQGAYGYTF.

The chain links TRBV21-1 to TRBJ1-3; the table's D call TRBD1 went unverified against the DNA. TRBV21-1 is a pseudogene segment. The CDR3 is 15 amino acids. The CDR3 spells CASSCPAGSGNTIYF. The CDR3, as DNA: TGTGCCAGCTCGTGTCCCGCAGGCTCTGGAAACACCATATATTTT.

In nucleotides, the CDR3 is TGCGCCAGCAGCTTGACTAGCGGGAGCGTAGATACGCAGTATTTT. As protein: CASSLTSGSVDTQYF. V and J are TRBV5-1 and TRBJ2-3; 11 nucleotides align to TRBD2. Germline CDR1 is SGHRS and CDR2 is YFSETQ. The length of the CDR3 is 15 residues. The V segment lost 1 base and the J segment 5 bases; nucleotides outside the gene matches: 3.

The rearrangement joins TRBV15 to TRBJ1-4; D gene ambiguous. CDR3 length: 19 residues. Germline V gives CDR1 LNHNV, CDR2 YYDKDF (reference sequence). V lost 5 bases to trimming and J lost 2 bases, with 24 bases between them. CDR3 sequence: CATSGPPVGLRMTNEKLFF. Written as DNA, the CDR3 is TGTGCCACCAGCGGACCACCTGTAGGTCTTAGAATGACTAATGAAAAACTGTTTTTT.

The chain uses TRBV2 and TRBJ2-1; D is unresolved. The V end lost 7 bases, the J end lost 6 bases, and 13 bases lay between the germline ends. CDR3 length equals 13 residues. Germline V lookup: CDR1 SNHLY, CDR2 FYNNEI. The CDR3 sequence is CASIKSPPNEQFF. In DNA, the CDR3 is TGTGCCAGCATAAAGAGTCCTCCCAATGAGCAGTTCTTC.

This clone was seen a single time. This sequence joins TRBV5-4 and TRBJ2-1, with 7 nucleotides matching TRBD2. The CDR3 runs 17 residues. From germline, CDR1 is SGHNT and CDR2 YYREEE (reference sequence). Trimming took 4 bases from V and 4 from J; bases not matched to a gene: 14. The CDR3 reads CASSTPVGGGLYNEQFF. The CDR3 DNA sequence: TGTGCCAGCAGCACCCCCGTCGGCGGGGGATTGTACAATGAGCAGTTCTTC.

V is TRBV3-1 (or the pseudogene TRBV3-2) and J is TRBJ1-2; D is uncertain. Deletions cut 0 bases from V and 1 base from J, with 9 bases between. This CDR3 is built from 15 residues. CDR1 is LGHDT and CDR2 is YNNKEL in the germline V gene (reference sequence). The CDR3 region has the DNA TGTGCCAGCAGCCAAGAAACAGCCCGTAACTATGGCTACACCTTC. Protein sequence: CASSQETARNYGYTF.

The V call is TRBV3-1 (or the pseudogene TRBV3-2), the J call TRBJ2-1, with 8 bases lining up with TRBD2. Germline V CDR1 and CDR2: LGHDT, YNNKEL (reference sequence). This CDR3 is built from 15 residues. Trimming took 4 bases from V and 7 from J; bases not matched to a gene: 9. This CDR3 reads CASSPYSGIGNEQFF. CDR3 nucleotide sequence: TGTGCCAGCAGCCCCTATAGCGGGATAGGGAATGAGCAGTTCTTC.

The chain carries TRBV14 and TRBJ1-5, with TRBD1 matching over 9 bases. The CDR3 runs 15 residues. The V segment lost 4 bases and the J segment 3 bases; nucleotides outside the gene matches: 4. Germline V lookup: CDR1 SGHDN, CDR2 FVKESK. The CDR3 loop is CASSRGDRANQPQHF. In DNA, the CDR3 is TGTGCCAGCAGCCGAGGGGACAGGGCCAATCAGCCCCAGCATTTT.

With respect to this clone: A much larger clone differs by one base, so this may be a read error. Other DNA sequences from this sample encode an identical CDR3 as well. V gene TRBV6-5 combines with J gene TRBJ2-7; D is ambiguous. V was clipped by 2 bases and J by 0 bases, with 8 bases between them. Germline values: CDR1 MNHEY, CDR2 SVGAGI. The CDR3 is 14 residues long. As DNA, the CDR3 is TGTGCCAGCAGTTACGGGCCAAGCTCCTACGAGCAGTACTTC. The encoded protein is CASSYGPSSYEQYF.

This rearrangement joins TRBV2 to TRBJ2-7, with 13 bases that match TRBD2. The CDR3 is 15 amino acids. With 8 bases clipped from V and 4 bases from J, the junction kept 8 bases outside the gene matches. CDR1 is SNHLY and CDR2 is FYNNEI in the germline V gene. Here the CDR3 DNA reads TGTGCCAGCGGGCCCGGGACTAGCGGGATTTACGAGCAGTACTTC. This encodes CASGPGTSGIYEQYF.

The V call is TRBV5-4, the J call TRBJ2-5; D unclear. Trimming cost V 0 bases and J 3 bases, with 9 bases left between them. The CDR3 is 14 residues long. In germline, CDR1 is SGHNT, CDR2 YYREEE (reference sequence). DNA of the CDR3: TGTGCCAGCAGCTTGGCTAGGGCCGAAGAGACCCAGTACTTC. It codes for CASSLARAEETQYF.

This clone was observed a single time. The V call is TRBV2, the J call TRBJ2-2; no definite D call. The CDR3 spans 14 residues. V was shortened by 7 bases and J by 2 bases, with 11 bases between the two germline ends. Per the germline V gene, CDR1 is SNHLY and CDR2 is FYNNEI. The CDR3 is CASIETTNTGELFF. The CDR3 nucleotides read TGTGCCAGCATTGAGACAACAAACACCGGGGAGCTGTTTTTT.

This chain connects TRBV5-1 to TRBJ2-3; D could derive from TRBD1 or TRBD2 (5 bases each). This CDR3 comprises 18 residues. V gave up 0 bases and J gave up 0 bases, with 17 bases separating them. CDR1 SGHRS and CDR2 YFSETQ come from the germline V gene. DNA of the CDR3: TGCGCCAGCAGCTTGGTGGGGGACGTTAGGCCAAGCACAGATACGCAGTATTTT. This codes for CASSLVGDVRPSTDTQYF.

The J gene is TRBJ2-2, the V gene TRBV3-1 (or the pseudogene TRBV3-2); TRBD2 is a possible D gene (5 bases). CDR1 is LGHDT and CDR2 is YNNKEL in the germline V gene (reference sequence). The CDR3 extends over 14 amino acids. Trimming removed 3 bases from V and 1 base from J, with 6 bases in between. The CDR3 nucleotides are TGTGCCAGCAGCCATGGAGGGAACACCGGGGAGCTGTTTTTT. Residues: CASSHGGNTGELFF.

This chain links TRBV4-2 with TRBJ2-7; 7 bases fit TRBD1. The CDR3 is made up of 14 amino acids. Losses at the gene ends were 6 bases for V and 4 bases for J; bases not matched to a gene: 9. From germline, CDR1 is LGHNA and CDR2 YNFKEQ. As DNA, the CDR3 is TGTGCCAGCAGTCCGAACAGGGGATCTTACGAGCAGTACTTC. Its translation: CASSPNRGSYEQYF.

This chain joins TRBV29-1 and TRBJ2-1; TRBD2 matches at 8 bases. Trimming removed 5 bases from V and 9 bases from J; junction bases left unmatched: 12. Germline values: CDR1 SQVTM, CDR2 ANQGSEA. The CDR3 contains 14 residues. The CDR3 coding sequence is TGCAGCGTTTATCAGGGGACTAGTCTAGGTGAGCAGTTCTTC. Its translation is CSVYQGTSLGEQFF.

The chain recombines TRBV7-6 with TRBJ2-3; 13 bases are a match to TRBD2. The CDR3 extends over 15 amino acids. Looked up from germline, CDR1 is SGHVS and CDR2 is FNYEAQ. J lost 3 bases, V lost 4 bases, and 1 base had no gene match. The CDR3 sequence is CASSSGLAGTDTQYF. The CDR3 bases are TGTGCCAGCAGCTCGGGACTAGCGGGAACAGATACGCAGTATTTT.

This clone was seen more than once but under ten times. Here the CDR3 DNA reads TGTGCCACCAGCAGAAGCATGACAGTGCGTTTGGACACCATATATTTT. Protein sequence: CATSRSMTVRLDTIYF. The rearrangement links TRBV15 to TRBJ1-3; tentatively, D is TRBD1 (5 bases). V was clipped by 2 bases and J by 8 bases, with 19 bases between them. The germline CDR1 and CDR2 sequences are LNHNV and YYDKDF (reference sequence). This CDR3 comprises 16 residues.

The chain joins TRBV7-6 to TRBJ2-5; TRBD2 is a possible D gene (6 bases). The CDR3 has 17 residues. Germline V gives CDR1 SGHVS, CDR2 FNYEAQ. V lost 3 bases and J 1 base, leaving 18 bases between the germline ends. CDR3 sequence (DNA): TGTGCCAGCAGCTTCTACCTGTCTAGCGATCCCCAAGAGACCCAGTACTTC. It specifies CASSFYLSSDPQETQYF.